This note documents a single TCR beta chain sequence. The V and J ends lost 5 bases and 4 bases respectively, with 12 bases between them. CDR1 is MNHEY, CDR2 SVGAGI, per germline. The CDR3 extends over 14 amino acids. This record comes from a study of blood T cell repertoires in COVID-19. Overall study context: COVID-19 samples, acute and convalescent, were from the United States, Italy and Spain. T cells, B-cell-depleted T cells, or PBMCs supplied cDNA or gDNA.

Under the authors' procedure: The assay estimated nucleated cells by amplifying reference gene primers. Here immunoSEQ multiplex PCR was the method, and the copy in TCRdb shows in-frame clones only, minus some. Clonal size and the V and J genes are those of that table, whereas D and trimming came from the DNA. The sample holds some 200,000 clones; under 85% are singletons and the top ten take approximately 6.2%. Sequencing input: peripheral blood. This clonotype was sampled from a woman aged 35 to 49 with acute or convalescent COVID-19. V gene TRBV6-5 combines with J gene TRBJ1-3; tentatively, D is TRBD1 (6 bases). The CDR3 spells CASSPQGFGNTIYF. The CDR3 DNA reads TGTGCCAGCAGTCCACAGGGTTTCGGAAACACCATATATTTT.